Below, 2 T cell receptor beta chains from the same sample are listed, as sequenced in a study of cytotoxic CD8 clonotypes in ibrutinib-treated CLL. Sequenced by immunoSEQ multiplex PCR; TCRdb stores in-frame clones only, minus some. Here the sample spans some 140,000 clones, around 93% being singletons. Sequenced here: PBMCs, sampled after 12 months of ibrutinib treatment. These receptor sequences come from a human donor with chronic lymphocytic leukemia.

This clone was counted a single time. The chain is built from TRBV28 and TRBJ1-2, with TRBD1 identical over 8 bases. The CDR3 is made up of 15 amino acids. The V and J ends lost 5 bases and 4 bases, in that order; junction bases with no gene match: 9. The V gene's germline CDR1 is MDHEN and CDR2 SYDVKM. The CDR3 coding sequence is TGTGCCAGCAGTGATGACAGGGGTATGGTCTATGGCTACACCTTC. Amino acids: CASSDDRGMVYGYTF.

This chain connects TRBV19 to TRBJ1-2; a possible D gene is TRBD1 (6 bases). Germline CDR1 and CDR2: LNHDA and SQIVND (reference sequence). The CDR3 has 18 residues. Trimming pared 1 base from V and 3 bases from J, leaving 21 bases between. CDR3 DNA sequence: TGTGCCAGTAGTATAGGGGGGTTCCGGGACACCGGGGACTATGGCTACACCTTC. Amino acids: CASSIGGFRDTGDYGYTF.